Here is one T cell receptor beta chain with its context. Its antigen is unknown. The data originate from a study of cytomegalovirus exposure and HLA in healthy donors. General study findings and limits: What TCR beta sequences reportedly achieved was accurate prediction of HLA-A and HLA-B alleles in most subjects. The study flagged fewer than 200 TCR beta chains as cytomegalovirus-associated.

PCR amplification relied on 60 Vbeta primers (plus 13 Jbeta primers). Assay used: immunoSEQ multiplex PCR; TCRdb lists only in-frame clones, some missing. Of 100,000 to 150,000 clones in the sample, approximately 80% were seen once. Between the trimmed V and J ends, which lost 0 bases and 0 bases, there was a span of 6 bases. The CDR3 is 15 residues long. CDR1 SGHNT and CDR2 YYREEE come from the germline V gene (reference sequence). The source material was PBMCs. The V call is TRBV5-4, the J call TRBJ2-2; weak D call: TRBD2 (6 bases). The clonotype originates from a male donor in good health and CMV-seropositive. The chain's CDR3 is CASSLGEANTGELFF. CDR3 sequence (DNA): TGTGCCAGCAGCTTGGGGGAGGCGAACACCGGGGAGCTGTTTTTT.